One and the same sample provided the 14 T cell receptor beta chains below, sequenced in a study of blood T cells in healthy people across ages. Through a sample-barcoded 5' primer and a J-beta primer mix, a second PCR was run for roughly 7 to 12 cycles. TCRdb reprocessed the 5' RACE reads via MiXCR and lists one record per CDR3 protein. The sample records 500,000 to 550,000 distinct CDR3 sequences, approximately 25% being singletons. The sample was also linked to a second study, of T cells of mothers and their children.

The sequenced material came from blood. Receptors originate from a boy between 10 and 17 years old in good health.

The sample holds many counts of this clonotype. The chain couples TRBV29-1 to TRBJ1-2, with D unclear. Germline values: CDR1 SQVTM, CDR2 ANQGSEA. Trimming removed 0 bases from V and 8 bases from J, with 13 bases in between. CDR3 length: 13 amino acids. Here the CDR3 reads CSVEDHSTGGYTF. For the CDR3, the DNA is TGCAGCGTTGAAGATCACTCAACCGGGGGCTACACCTTC.

The CDR3 spells CASSVSTDTQYF. As DNA, the CDR3 is TGTGCCAGCAGCGTTAGCACAGATACGCAGTATTTT. The rearrangement uses TRBV11-3 and TRBJ2-3, with unresolved D. The CDR3 loop spans 12 amino acids. The germline V gene has CDR1 SGHNT and CDR2 YENEEA. Trimming left V 5 bases short and J 0 bases short, with 3 bases between.

The chain has TRBV27 and TRBJ2-5; possibly TRBD2 for D (5 bases). Trimming left V 1 base short and J 3 bases short, with 9 bases between. This CDR3 spans 14 amino acids. Germline V lookup: CDR1 MNHEY, CDR2 SMNVEV (reference sequence). The CDR3 sequence is CASSLWEIKETQYF. CDR3 nucleotide sequence: TGTGCCAGCAGTTTATGGGAGATTAAAGAGACCCAGTACTTC.

The J gene is TRBJ1-4, the V gene TRBV7-2; 9 bases are a match to TRBD1. The germline V gene encodes CDR1 SGHTA and CDR2 FQGNSA. With 3 bases clipped from V and 8 bases from J, the junction kept 4 bases outside the gene matches. There are 14 residues in the CDR3. The CDR3 protein is CASSLDRGDEKLFF. CDR3 bases: TGTGCCAGCAGCTTGGACAGGGGCGACGAAAAACTGTTTTTT.

The rearrangement uses TRBV20-1 and TRBJ2-1, with unresolved D. Per the germline V gene, CDR1 is DFQATT and CDR2 is SNEGSKA (reference sequence). V was shortened by 0 bases and J by 0 bases, with 15 bases between the two germline ends. This CDR3 spans 17 amino acids. CDR3 protein: CSARDPNGFSSYNEQFF. CDR3 sequence (DNA): TGCAGTGCTAGAGATCCAAACGGCTTCAGCTCCTACAATGAGCAGTTCTTC.

The gene calls are TRBV19 and TRBJ1-4; 7 bases match TRBD1. The CDR3 has 14 amino acids. V lost 7 bases, J lost 5 bases, and 7 bases stayed unmatched. CDR1 is LNHDA, CDR2 SQIVND, per germline (reference sequence). The CDR3 sequence is CASNRQGTNEKLFF. For the CDR3, the DNA is TGTGCCAGTAACCGACAGGGAACGAATGAAAAACTGTTTTTT. Full variable domain (rest looked up from reference TRBV19 and TRBJ1-4): DGGITQSPKYLFRKEGQNVTLSCEQNLNHDAMYWYRQDPGQGLRLIYYSQIVNDFQKGDIAEGYSVSREKKESFPLTVTSAQKNPTAFYLCASNRQGTNEKLFFGSGTQLSVL.

The chain is built from TRBV15 and TRBJ2-3, with 11 nucleotides matching TRBD2. The J segment lost 2 bases and the V segment lost 0 bases, leaving 1 base of the junction unmatched. This CDR3 is built from 16 residues. Germline V gene lookup returns CDR1 LNHNV and CDR2 YYDKDF (reference sequence). The CDR3 is CATSRDSGGATDTQYF. CDR3 in DNA: TGTGCCACCAGCAGAGATAGCGGGGGGGCCACAGATACGCAGTATTTT.

The chain carries TRBV7-6 and TRBJ2-5; TRBD2 matches at 9 bases. The germline gives CDR1 SGHVS, CDR2 FNYEAQ. The CDR3 length is 13 residues. J gave up 3 bases and V 8 bases, and 4 bases lay outside the gene matches. The CDR3 here is CASELAGKETQYF. The CDR3 DNA reads TGTGCCAGCGAGCTAGCGGGGAAAGAGACCCAGTACTTC.

The chain has TRBV15 and TRBJ2-3, with D possibly being TRBD2 (6 bases). V lost 0 bases and J 1 base, leaving 11 bases between the germline ends. The germline gives CDR1 LNHNV, CDR2 YYDKDF (reference sequence). CDR3 size: 16 residues. CDR3 amino acids: CATSRDGGAGTDTQYF. For the CDR3, the DNA is TGTGCCACCAGCAGAGATGGCGGGGCTGGCACAGATACGCAGTATTTT.

This sequence joins TRBV5-6 and TRBJ2-5; 7 bases fit TRBD2. V lost 0 bases, J lost 1 base, and 12 bases stayed unmatched. The CDR3 totals 18 residues. The germline gives CDR1 SGHDT, CDR2 YYEEEE. The CDR3 DNA sequence: TGTGCCAGCAGCTTGGGAGGGCTAGCGGCCTACCTCCAAGAGACCCAGTACTTC. This translates into CASSLGGLAAYLQETQYF.

This rearrangement joins TRBV27 to TRBJ2-7; TRBD1 agrees at 7 bases. This CDR3 contains 14 residues. Per the germline V gene, CDR1 is MNHEY and CDR2 is SMNVEV (reference sequence). V lost 7 bases and J lost 2; bases outside the gene matches: 8. CDR3 protein: CASTTGTAAYEQYF. In nucleotides, the CDR3 is TGTGCCAGCACCACGGGGACAGCGGCCTACGAGCAGTACTTC.

This clonotype was recorded a few times. V gene TRBV27 combines with J gene TRBJ1-4, with 10 bases lining up with TRBD1. The CDR3 covers 15 residues. The junction had 7 bases not matched to a gene; V was cut back by 4 bases and J by 8 bases. Germline lookup yields CDR1 MNHEY and CDR2 SMNVEV (reference sequence). Here the CDR3 DNA reads TGTGCCAGCAGTTCCCAGACAGGGGGCGACGAAAAACTGTTTTTT. This encodes CASSSQTGGDEKLFF. The full variable domain, rest sourced from reference TRBV27 and TRBJ1-4, is EAQVTQNPRYLITVTGKKLTVTCSQNMNHEYMSWYRQDPGLGLRQIYYSMNVEVTDKGDVPEGYKVSRKEKRNFPLILESPSPNQTSLYFCASSSQTGGDEKLFFGSGTQLSVL.

This clonotype was detected only a few times. The J gene is TRBJ2-1, the V gene TRBV3-1; D perhaps matches TRBD2 (6 bases). This CDR3 has 17 amino acids. The germline gives CDR1 LGHDT, CDR2 YNNKEL (reference sequence). Trimming took 1 base from V and 5 from J, leaving 18 bases between them. The DNA of the CDR3 is TGTGCCAGCAGCCAAGGATCCGGGACTTCTTCAAACAATGAGCAGTTCTTC. Its translation is CASSQGSGTSSNNEQFF.

The rearrangement joins TRBV7-2 to TRBJ2-2; D might be TRBD1 (6 bases). CDR3 length: 18 amino acids. The germline V gene encodes CDR1 SGHTA and CDR2 FQGNSA. V was trimmed by 3 bases and J by 2 bases, leaving 19 bases between them. The CDR3 DNA reads as TGTGCCAGCAGCTTTTCGGGTCTGGGGGCGCTAAACACCGGGGAGCTGTTTTTT. As protein: CASSFSGLGALNTGELFF.